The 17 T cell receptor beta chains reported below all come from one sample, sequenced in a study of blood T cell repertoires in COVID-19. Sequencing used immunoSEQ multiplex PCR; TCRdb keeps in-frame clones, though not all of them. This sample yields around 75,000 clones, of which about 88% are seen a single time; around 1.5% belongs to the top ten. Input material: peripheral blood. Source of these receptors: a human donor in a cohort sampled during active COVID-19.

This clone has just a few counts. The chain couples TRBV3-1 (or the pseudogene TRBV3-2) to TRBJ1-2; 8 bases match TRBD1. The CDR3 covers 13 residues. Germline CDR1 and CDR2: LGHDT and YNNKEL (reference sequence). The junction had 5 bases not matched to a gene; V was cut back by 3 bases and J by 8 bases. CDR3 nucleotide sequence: TGTGCCAGCAGCCAGTCGTCAGGGGGCGGCTACACCTTC. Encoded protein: CASSQSSGGGYTF.

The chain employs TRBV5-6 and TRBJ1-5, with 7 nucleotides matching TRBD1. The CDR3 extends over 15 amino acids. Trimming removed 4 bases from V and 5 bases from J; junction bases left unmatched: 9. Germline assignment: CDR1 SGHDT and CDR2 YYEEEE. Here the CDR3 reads CASSDLTGTHQPQHF. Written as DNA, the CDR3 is TGTGCCAGCAGCGATTTGACAGGGACCCATCAGCCCCAGCATTTT.

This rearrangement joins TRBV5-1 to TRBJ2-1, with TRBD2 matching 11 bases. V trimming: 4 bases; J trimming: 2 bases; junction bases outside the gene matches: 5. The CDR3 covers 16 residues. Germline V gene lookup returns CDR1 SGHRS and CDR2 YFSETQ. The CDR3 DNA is TGCGCCAGCAGCCCATCACTAGCGGGAGCCTACAATGAGCAGTTCTTC. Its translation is CASSPSLAGAYNEQFF.

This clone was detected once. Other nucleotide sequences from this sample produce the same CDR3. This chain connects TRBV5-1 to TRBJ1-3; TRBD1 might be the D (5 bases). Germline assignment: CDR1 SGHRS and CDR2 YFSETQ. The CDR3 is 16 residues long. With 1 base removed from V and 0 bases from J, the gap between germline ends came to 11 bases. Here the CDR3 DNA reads TGCGCCAGCAGCTTGTCTGGGGACTCCTCTGGAAACACCATATATTTT. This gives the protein CASSLSGDSSGNTIYF.

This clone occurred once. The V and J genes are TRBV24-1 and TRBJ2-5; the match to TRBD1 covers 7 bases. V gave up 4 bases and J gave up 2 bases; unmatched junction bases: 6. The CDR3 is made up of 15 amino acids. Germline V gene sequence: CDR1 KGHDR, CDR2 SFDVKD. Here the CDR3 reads CATSDAQGIQETQYF. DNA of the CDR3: TGTGCCACCAGTGACGCACAGGGGATTCAAGAGACCCAGTACTTC.

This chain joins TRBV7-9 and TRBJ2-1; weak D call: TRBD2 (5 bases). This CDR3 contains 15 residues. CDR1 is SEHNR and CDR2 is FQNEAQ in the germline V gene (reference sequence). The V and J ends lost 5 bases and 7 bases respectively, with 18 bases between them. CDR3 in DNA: TGTGCCAGCAGCGGACTCGTTCTGTCAGGTAATGAGCAGTTCTTC. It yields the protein CASSGLVLSGNEQFF.

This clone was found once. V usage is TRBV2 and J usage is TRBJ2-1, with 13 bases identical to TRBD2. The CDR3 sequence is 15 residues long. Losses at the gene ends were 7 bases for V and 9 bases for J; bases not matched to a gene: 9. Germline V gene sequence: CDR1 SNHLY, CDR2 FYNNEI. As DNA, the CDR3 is TGTGCCAGCACCCCTGATACTAGCGGGAGGGGTGAGCAGTTCTTC. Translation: CASTPDTSGRGEQFF.

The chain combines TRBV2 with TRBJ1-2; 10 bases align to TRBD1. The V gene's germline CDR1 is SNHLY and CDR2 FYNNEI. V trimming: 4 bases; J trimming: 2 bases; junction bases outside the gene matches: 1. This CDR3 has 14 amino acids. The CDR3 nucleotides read TGTGCCAGCAGTGGGACAGGGGGGAACTATGGCTACACCTTC. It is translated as CASSGTGGNYGYTF.

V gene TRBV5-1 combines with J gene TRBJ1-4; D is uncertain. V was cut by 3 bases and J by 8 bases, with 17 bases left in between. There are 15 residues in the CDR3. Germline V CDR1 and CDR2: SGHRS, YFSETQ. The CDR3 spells CASSWTMRVDEKLFF. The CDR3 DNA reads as TGCGCCAGCAGCTGGACGATGAGGGTAGACGAAAAACTGTTTTTT.

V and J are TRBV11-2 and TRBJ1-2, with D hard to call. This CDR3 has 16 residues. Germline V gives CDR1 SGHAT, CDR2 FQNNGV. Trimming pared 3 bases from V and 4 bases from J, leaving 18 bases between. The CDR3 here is CASSFGSPSFVYGYTF. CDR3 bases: TGTGCCAGCAGCTTCGGTAGTCCAAGTTTCGTCTATGGCTACACCTTC. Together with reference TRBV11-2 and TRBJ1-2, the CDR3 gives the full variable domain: EAGVAQSPRYKIIEKRQSVAFWCNPISGHATLYWYQQILGQGPKLLIQFQNNGVVDDSQLPKDRFSAERLKGVDSTLKIQPAKLEDSAVYLCASSFGSPSFVYGYTFGSGTRLTVV.

The CDR3: CASWGGTLNTEAFF. CDR3 DNA: TGTGCCAGTTGGGGGGGCACCTTGAACACTGAAGCTTTCTTT. The chain is built from TRBV19 and TRBJ1-1; tentatively, D is TRBD1 (6 bases). Germline CDR1 is LNHDA and CDR2 is SQIVND (reference sequence). The V end was cut by 8 bases, the J end by 0 bases, with 13 bases between. The CDR3 spans 14 residues.

Here the CDR3 DNA reads TGTGCCAGCAGTCAATTAGCGGGAGGCACAGATACGCAGTATTTT. Amino acid sequence: CASSQLAGGTDTQYF. The J gene is TRBJ2-3, the V gene TRBV28, with TRBD2 matching 9 bases. CDR3 length: 15 amino acids. V trimming: 5 bases; J trimming: 1 base; junction bases outside the gene matches: 4. Germline V CDR1 and CDR2: MDHEN, SYDVKM.

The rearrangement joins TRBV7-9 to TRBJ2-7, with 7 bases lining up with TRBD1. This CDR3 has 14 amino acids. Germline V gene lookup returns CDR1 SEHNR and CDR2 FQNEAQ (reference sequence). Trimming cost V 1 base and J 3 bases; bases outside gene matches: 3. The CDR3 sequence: CASSLGQGDYEQYF. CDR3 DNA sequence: TGTGCCAGCAGCTTAGGGCAGGGGGACTACGAGCAGTACTTC.

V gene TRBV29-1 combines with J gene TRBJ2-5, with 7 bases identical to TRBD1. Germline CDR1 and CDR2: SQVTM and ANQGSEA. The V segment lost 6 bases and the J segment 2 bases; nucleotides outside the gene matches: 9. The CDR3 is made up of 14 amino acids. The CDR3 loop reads CSVRGTAKQETQYF. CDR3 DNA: TGCAGCGTCCGTGGGACAGCCAAACAAGAGACCCAGTACTTC.

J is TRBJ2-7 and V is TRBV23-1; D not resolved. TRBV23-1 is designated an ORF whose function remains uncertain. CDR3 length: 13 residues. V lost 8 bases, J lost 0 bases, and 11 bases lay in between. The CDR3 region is CASGRQDSYEQYF. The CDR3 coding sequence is TGCGCCAGCGGCCGGCAGGACTCCTACGAGCAGTACTTC.

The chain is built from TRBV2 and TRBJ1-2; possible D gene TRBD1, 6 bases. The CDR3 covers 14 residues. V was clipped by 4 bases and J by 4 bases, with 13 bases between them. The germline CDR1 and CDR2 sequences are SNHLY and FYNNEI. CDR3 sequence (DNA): TGTGCCAGCAGTGCGGACAGCATAGTCTATGGCTACACCTTC. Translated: CASSADSIVYGYTF.

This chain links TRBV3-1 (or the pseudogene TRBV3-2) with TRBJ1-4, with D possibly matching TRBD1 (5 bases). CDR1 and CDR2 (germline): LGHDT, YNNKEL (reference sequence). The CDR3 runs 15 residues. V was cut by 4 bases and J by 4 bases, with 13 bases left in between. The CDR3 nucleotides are TGTGCCAGCAGCCTCCAGGGTTGGGGTAATGAAAAACTGTTTTTT. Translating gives CASSLQGWGNEKLFF.